The 10 T cell receptor beta chains presented below share a single source sample, sequenced in a study of T cells in Graves' hyperthyroidism and ophthalmopathy. There were TCR beta CDR3 regions amplified from RNA transcripts. HTBI primers were the set used in a first-round RT-PCR of the TCR CDR3. TCRdb re-called the multiplex PCR reads with MiXCR, one entry per CDR3 protein. The sample lists about 370,000 distinct CDR3 sequences, around 15% seen once, with roughly 19% in the top ten. The sequenced material came from blood. The receptor set was obtained from a woman between 55 and 75 years old with Graves' ophthalmopathy.

This clonotype was picked up many times. CDR3 in amino acids: CSVESYGYTF. The CDR3 DNA follows: TGCAGCGTTGAAAGCTATGGCTACACCTTC. The chain has TRBV29-1 and TRBJ1-2; D not resolved. The CDR3 runs 10 residues. Per the germline V gene, CDR1 is SQVTM and CDR2 is ANQGSEA. V was trimmed by 2 bases and J by 4 bases, leaving 2 bases between them.

In this sample, this clonotype turned up a few times. The genes are TRBV20-1 and TRBJ2-1; 14 bases fit TRBD2. Germline V lookup: CDR1 DFQATT, CDR2 SNEGSKA (reference sequence). The CDR3 totals 17 residues. Trimming at V came to 3 bases and at J to 8 bases, leaving 12 bases not matched to a gene. The CDR3 here is CSASDGTSGSSRDEQFF. The CDR3 nucleotides are TGCAGTGCTAGCGACGGGACTAGCGGGAGTAGTAGGGATGAGCAGTTCTTC.

The V gene is TRBV19, the J gene TRBJ1-5; 7 bases agree with TRBD1. J lost 5 bases, V lost 2 bases, and 0 bases had no gene match. The CDR3 totals 13 residues. The germline V gene has CDR1 LNHDA and CDR2 SQIVND (reference sequence). The CDR3 sequence: CASSITGDQPQHF. The CDR3 bases are TGTGCCAGTAGTATAACAGGGGATCAGCCCCAGCATTTT.

The V gene is TRBV15, the J gene TRBJ2-3, with 14 bases that match TRBD2. The CDR3 totals 19 residues. The germline CDR1 and CDR2 sequences are LNHNV and YYDKDF (reference sequence). After removal of 4 bases from V and 3 bases from J, the junction contained 12 bases not matched to a gene. As DNA, the CDR3 is TGTGCCACCAGCACCCTGAAGGGACTAGCGGGAGTAGAAACAGATACGCAGTATTTT. Protein sequence: CATSTLKGLAGVETDTQYF.

Many counts were recorded for this clonotype. The chain employs TRBV3-1 and TRBJ2-7; no clear D. Germline CDR1 LGHDT, CDR2 YNNKEL (reference sequence). Trimming cost V 1 base and J 0 bases, with 7 bases left between them. The CDR3 length is 14 residues. CDR3 loop: CASSQVRNSYEQYF. The CDR3 DNA is TGTGCCAGCAGCCAAGTTCGCAACTCCTACGAGCAGTACTTC.

This clonotype was detected only a few times. The rearrangement links TRBV10-3 to TRBJ1-1; D uncertain. Germline V gene lookup returns CDR1 ENHRY and CDR2 SYGVKD. The CDR3 is 12 amino acids. The V gene lost 3 bases and the J gene lost 7 bases, with 9 bases spanning the gap. The CDR3 sequence is CAISDLGSEAFF. The CDR3 coding sequence is TGTGCCATCAGTGATTTGGGTAGTGAAGCTTTCTTT.

This clonotype was picked up many times. The J gene is TRBJ2-7, the V gene TRBV29-1; either TRBD1 or TRBD2 may fit D (5 bases each). Germline CDR1 is SQVTM and CDR2 is ANQGSEA. The V end lost 0 bases, the J end lost 5 bases, and 11 bases lay between the germline ends. This CDR3 region has 13 residues. The CDR3 region is CSVEDEGTHEQYF. In DNA, the CDR3 is TGCAGCGTTGAAGATGAGGGGACGCACGAGCAGTACTTC.

This clonotype has ten or more counts. Sequence at one end of the junction differs from germline and may be a read error. This chain uses TRBV6-1 with TRBJ2-3; a weak D match, TRBD1 (5 bases). This CDR3 has 13 amino acids. The germline V gene has CDR1 MNHNS and CDR2 SASEGT. As DNA, the CDR3 is TGTGCCAGCAGCGAAGTCAGGGCAGATACGCAGTATTTT. As protein: CASSEVRADTQYF.

This clonotype was detected ten times or more. The J gene is TRBJ2-1, the V gene TRBV11-2; D is uncertain. The CDR3 loop spans 14 amino acids. V dropped 5 bases and J dropped 10 bases, with 18 bases sitting between them. CDR1 and CDR2 from the germline V gene are SGHAT and FQNNGV. In DNA, the CDR3 is TGTGCCAGCAGCCACGTGGTATCTCTAGGGGAGCAGTTCTTC. This codes for CASSHVVSLGEQFF.

The chain has TRBV20-1 and TRBJ1-1; D gene ambiguous. Between the trimmed V and J ends, which lost 3 bases and 7 bases, there was a span of 15 bases. The germline CDR1 and CDR2 sequences are DFQATT and SNEGSKA (reference sequence). This CDR3 is built from 13 residues. The CDR3 DNA reads as TGCAGTGCTAGTGATCGCGGTTTCGGTGAAGCTTTCTTT. Translation: CSASDRGFGEAFF.